The clone carrying this T cell receptor beta chain was seen repeatedly, ten times or more. Antigen specificity is unknown. These data are taken from a study of T cells after yellow fever vaccination. The study's findings and limits: Compared with primary, the secondary response was weaker and peaked at day 5, not 15. One caveat is that FACS-sorted repertoires could contain abundant clonotypes contaminating from the bulk population.

V lost 0 bases to trimming and J lost 4 bases, with 13 bases between them. Germline lookup yields CDR1 MGHRA and CDR2 YSYEKL. This CDR3 has 15 residues. Each CDR3 protein gets one entry after TCRdb re-called the 5' RACE reads with MiXCR. This table has some 240,000 distinct CDR3 sequences, 3.6% appearing once. The TCR originated in a man aged 18 to 35 who received the YFV17D yellow fever vaccine. The chain recombines TRBV4-1 with TRBJ2-7; TRBD1 is a possible D gene (7 bases). The starting material was PBMCs, obtained 15 days after the yellow fever booster vaccination. CDR3 in DNA: TGCGCCAGCAGCCAAGAGCAGGGGGGTTTTTACGAGCAGTACGTC. This sequence encodes CASSQEQGGFYEQYV.